This T cell receptor (beta chain) derives from a study of cytomegalovirus exposure and HLA in healthy donors. The method was immunoSEQ multiplex PCR; TCRdb's version includes in-frame clones alone and lacks a portion of them. The sample holds 70,000 to 90,000 clones, 85% seen once. Separate from the approximately 650-subject first cohort, the 120-subject validation cohort was the one that the donors belonged to. Study-level findings and limits: The TCR clusters that emerged in the first cohort tended, a later analysis found, to co-occur in the 120 validation repertoires. The study put some 150 TCR beta chains on its list as cytomegalovirus-associated. Reports described diagnosis of cytomegalovirus status by the classifier as highly specific and sensitive.

For this clone: Its target is not known.

Trimming shortened V by 4 bases and J by 4 bases, and 8 bases separated the two germline ends. This CDR3 spans 13 amino acids. Per germline, CDR1 SNHLY and CDR2 FYNNEI. The chain combines TRBV2 with TRBJ1-5, with unresolved D. The receptor was isolated from a man younger than 45 in good health and CMV-seronegative. The sequencing sample was made of PBMCs. CDR3 sequence: CASSARGNQPQHF. In DNA form, the CDR3 reads TGTGCCAGCAGTGCTCGCGGGAATCAGCCCCAGCATTTT.